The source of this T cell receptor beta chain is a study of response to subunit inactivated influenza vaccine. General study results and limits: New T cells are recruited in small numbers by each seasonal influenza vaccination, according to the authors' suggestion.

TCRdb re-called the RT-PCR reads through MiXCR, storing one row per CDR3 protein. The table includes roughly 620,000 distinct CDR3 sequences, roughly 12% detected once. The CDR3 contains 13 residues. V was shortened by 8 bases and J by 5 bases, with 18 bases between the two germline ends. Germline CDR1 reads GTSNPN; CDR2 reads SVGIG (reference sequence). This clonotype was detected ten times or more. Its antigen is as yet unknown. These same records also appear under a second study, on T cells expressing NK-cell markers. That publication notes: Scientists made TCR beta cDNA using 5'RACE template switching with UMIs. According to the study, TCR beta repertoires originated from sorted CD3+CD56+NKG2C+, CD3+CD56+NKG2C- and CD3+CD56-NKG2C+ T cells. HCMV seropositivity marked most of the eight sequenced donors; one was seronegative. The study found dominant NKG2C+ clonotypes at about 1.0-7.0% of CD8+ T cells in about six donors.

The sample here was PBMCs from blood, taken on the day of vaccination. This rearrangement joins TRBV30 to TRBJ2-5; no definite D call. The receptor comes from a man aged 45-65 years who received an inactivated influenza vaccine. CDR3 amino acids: CASSDRLLETQYF. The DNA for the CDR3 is TGTGCCAGTTCAGATCGGCTACTGGAGACCCAGTACTTC.